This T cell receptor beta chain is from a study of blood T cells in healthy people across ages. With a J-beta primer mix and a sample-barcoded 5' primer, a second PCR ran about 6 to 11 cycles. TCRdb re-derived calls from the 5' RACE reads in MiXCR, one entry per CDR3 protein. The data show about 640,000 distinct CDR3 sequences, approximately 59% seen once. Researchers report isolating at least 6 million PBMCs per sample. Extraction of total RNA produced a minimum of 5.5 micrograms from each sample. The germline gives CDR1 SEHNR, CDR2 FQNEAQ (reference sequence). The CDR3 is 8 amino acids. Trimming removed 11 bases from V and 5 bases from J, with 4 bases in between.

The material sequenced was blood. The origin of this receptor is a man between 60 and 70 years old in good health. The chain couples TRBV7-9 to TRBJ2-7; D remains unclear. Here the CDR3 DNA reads TGTGCCTGGGACGAGCAGTACTTC. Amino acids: CAWDEQYF.